This T cell receptor (beta chain) was profiled in a study of blood T cell repertoires in COVID-19. About the study: Samples representing acute and convalescent COVID-19 were sourced from the United States, Italy and Spain. The analysed material was cDNA or gDNA that came from T cells, B-cell-depleted T cells, or PBMCs.

In the original workflow: Researchers report that nucleated cell counts were estimated from reference gene primer amplification. Profiled with immunoSEQ multiplex PCR; TCRdb holds only in-frame clones, not every one. That table furnishes V, J and clone size, whereas the DNA furnished D and trimming. The top ten hold approximately 16% of the sample, which has around 29,000 clones, 85% seen once. The CDR3 consists of 15 residues. CDR1 and CDR2 from the germline V gene are SGHDT and YYEEEE. Trimming removed 6 bases at V and 7 bases at J, with 19 bases between. Sequencing was performed on peripheral blood. The chain has TRBV5-6 and TRBJ1-4, with TRBD1 as a possible D gene (5 bases). The origin of this receptor is a woman aged 60-75 years with active COVID-19. This chain's CDR3 is CASTLTTAGVEKLFF. The CDR3 DNA sequence: TGTGCCAGCACCCTGACGACAGCGGGTGTTGAAAAACTGTTTTTT.